This TCR beta chain was profiled in a study of T cells expressing NK-cell markers. As for the study in general: CD3+CD56+NKG2C+, CD3+CD56+NKG2C- and CD3+CD56-NKG2C+ T cells, once sorted, supplied the TCR beta repertoires. Study-level points and caveats: Top CD8+ clonotypes included the dominant CD3+CD56+NKG2C+ clonotypes in several donors. These clonotypes, the leaders elsewhere, also led the CD3+CD56-NKG2C+ fraction in a few donors.

Remarks on this clonotype: Its antigen is currently unknown.

Germline assignment: CDR1 SGHNT and CDR2 YYREEE (reference sequence). CDR3 size: 13 residues. With UMIs, 5'RACE template switching was used to make TCR beta cDNA. TCRdb reanalyzed the 5' RACE reads, giving one entry per CDR3 protein sequence and no DNA. The sample features about 260,000 distinct CDR3 sequences, with around 4.2% in its top ten. The TCR was taken from a woman between 18 and 70 years old in good health. The sequenced material came from blood T cells: a sorted CD56 or NKG2C T cell subset, CD4+ or CD8+ T cells, or bulk PBMC T cells (not recorded which). The V gene is TRBV5-4, the J gene TRBJ2-1. The CDR3: CASSWERDNEQFF.